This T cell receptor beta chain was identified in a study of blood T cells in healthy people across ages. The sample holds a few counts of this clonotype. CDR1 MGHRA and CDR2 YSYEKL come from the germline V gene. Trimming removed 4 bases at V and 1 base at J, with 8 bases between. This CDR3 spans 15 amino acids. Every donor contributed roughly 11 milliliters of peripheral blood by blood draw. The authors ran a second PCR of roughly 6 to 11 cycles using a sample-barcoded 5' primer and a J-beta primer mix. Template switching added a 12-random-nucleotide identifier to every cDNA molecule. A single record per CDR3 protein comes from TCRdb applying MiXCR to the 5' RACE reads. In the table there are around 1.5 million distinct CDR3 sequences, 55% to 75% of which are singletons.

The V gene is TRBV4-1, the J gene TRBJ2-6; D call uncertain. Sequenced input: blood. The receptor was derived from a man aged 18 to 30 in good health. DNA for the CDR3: TGCGCCAGCAGCCTTATACTTTCTGGGGCCAACGTCCTGACTTTC. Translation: CASSLILSGANVLTF.